This T cell receptor (beta chain) is drawn from a study of OX40 agonist ivuxolimab in advanced cancers. Generated by immunoSEQ multiplex PCR, the TCRdb table keeps only in-frame clones and is missing some. The sample shows just over 70,000 clones, around 83% of them seen only once. The sampling schedule covered blood at baseline, cycle 4 day 1, and cycle 7 day 1. This CDR3 is 15 amino acids long. CDR1 and CDR2 (germline): SGHAT, FQNNGV. Details on this clone: Its antigen is unknown.

Study-wide results and limits: Among patients with partial responses at 0.1-3.0 mg/kg, clonal expansion was among the lowest. Expanded clones belonging to CD8+ T cells outnumbered, on average, those of CD4+.

This TCR came from an adult with an advanced solid tumor such as melanoma, head and neck, liver or kidney cancer. The genes are TRBV11-2 and TRBJ2-5, with 7 bases fitting TRBD1. The J call is in doubt because the DNA end fits TRBJ2-7 better. Specimen: CD4+ or CD8+ T cells sorted from blood, collected in a trial of the OX40 agonist ivuxolimab. Here the CDR3 DNA reads TGTGCCAGCAGCTTGAAACAGGGGTCCCCCTACGAGCAGTACTTC. Its translation: CASSLKQGSPYEQYF.